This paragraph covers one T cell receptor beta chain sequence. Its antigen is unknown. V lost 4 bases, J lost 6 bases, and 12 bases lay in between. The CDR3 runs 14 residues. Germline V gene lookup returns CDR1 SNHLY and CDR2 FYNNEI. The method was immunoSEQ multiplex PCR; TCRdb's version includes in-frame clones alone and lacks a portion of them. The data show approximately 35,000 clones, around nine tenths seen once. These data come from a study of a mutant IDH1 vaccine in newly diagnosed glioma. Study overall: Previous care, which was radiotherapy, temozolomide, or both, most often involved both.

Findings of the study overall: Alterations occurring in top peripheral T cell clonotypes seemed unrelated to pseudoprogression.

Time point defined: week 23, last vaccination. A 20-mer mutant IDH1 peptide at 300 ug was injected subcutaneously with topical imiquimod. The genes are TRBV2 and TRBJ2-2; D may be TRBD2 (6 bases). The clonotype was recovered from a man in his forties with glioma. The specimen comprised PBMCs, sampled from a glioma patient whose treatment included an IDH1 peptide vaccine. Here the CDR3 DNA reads TGTGCCAGCAGTGGACGAGGAGGGCCCGGGGAGCTGTTTTTT. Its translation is CASSGRGGPGELFF.